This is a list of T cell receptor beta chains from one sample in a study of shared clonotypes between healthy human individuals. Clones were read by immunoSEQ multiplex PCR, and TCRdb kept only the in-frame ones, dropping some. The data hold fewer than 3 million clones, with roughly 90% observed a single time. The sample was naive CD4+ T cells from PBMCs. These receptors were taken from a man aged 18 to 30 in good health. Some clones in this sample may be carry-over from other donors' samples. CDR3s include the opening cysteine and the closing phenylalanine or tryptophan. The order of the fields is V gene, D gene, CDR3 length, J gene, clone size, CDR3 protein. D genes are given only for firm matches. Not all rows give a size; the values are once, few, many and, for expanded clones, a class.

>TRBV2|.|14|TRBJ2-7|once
CASSEARDVSGQYF
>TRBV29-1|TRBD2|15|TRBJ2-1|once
CSVGPGLASYNEQFF
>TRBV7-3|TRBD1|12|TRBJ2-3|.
CASSRRTGPKYF
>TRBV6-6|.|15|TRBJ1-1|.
CASSYAKGGNTEAFF
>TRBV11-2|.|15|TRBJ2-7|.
CASSTLPGQEAEQYF
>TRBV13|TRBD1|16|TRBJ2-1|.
CASSHTRTGGLYEQFF
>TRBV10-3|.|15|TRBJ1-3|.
CAISERGSQGNTIYF
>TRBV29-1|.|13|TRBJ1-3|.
CSAGSSSGNTIYF
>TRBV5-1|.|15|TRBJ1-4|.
CASSLYGGSNEKLFF
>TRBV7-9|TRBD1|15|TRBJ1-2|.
CASSLRQGADYGYTF
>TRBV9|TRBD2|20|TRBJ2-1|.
CASSVAASGRRSSSYNEQFF
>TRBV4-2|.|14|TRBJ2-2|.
CASSQVLESGELFF
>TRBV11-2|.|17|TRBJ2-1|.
CASSLVGDWSSYNEQFF
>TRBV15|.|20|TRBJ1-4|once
CATSRDVRPGTLATNEKLFF
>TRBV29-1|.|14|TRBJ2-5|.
CSVEDPGRPETQYF
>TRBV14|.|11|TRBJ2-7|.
CASSWGYEQYF
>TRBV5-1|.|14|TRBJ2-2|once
CASSRSENTGELFF
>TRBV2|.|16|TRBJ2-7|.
CASSVGPPGALYEQYF
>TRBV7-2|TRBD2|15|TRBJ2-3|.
CASSEVAGITDTQYF
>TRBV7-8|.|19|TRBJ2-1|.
CASSQHRLMGGNSYNEQFF
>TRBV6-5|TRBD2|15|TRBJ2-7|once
CASRLTSQSLWEQYF
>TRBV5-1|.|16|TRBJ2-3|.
CASSPPLAAATDTQYF
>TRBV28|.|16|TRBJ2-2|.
CASSLGETGYTGELFF
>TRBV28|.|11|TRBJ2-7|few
CASSFFHEQYF
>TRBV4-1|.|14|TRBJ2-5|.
CASSLLAIQETQYF
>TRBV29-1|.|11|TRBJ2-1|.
CSTGTNNEQFF
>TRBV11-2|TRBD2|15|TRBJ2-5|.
CASSSSGTSIGTQYF
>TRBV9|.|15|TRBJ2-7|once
CASSVGGVGGYEQYF
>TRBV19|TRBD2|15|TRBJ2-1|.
CASSRNSGTYNEQFF
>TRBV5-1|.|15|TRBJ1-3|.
CASSPTGHPPDAIYF
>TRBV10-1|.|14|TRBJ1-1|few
CASRPDSLNTEAFF
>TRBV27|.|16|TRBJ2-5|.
CASRPRTPPNQETQYF
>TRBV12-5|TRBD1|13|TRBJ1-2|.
CASGLSGGHGYTF
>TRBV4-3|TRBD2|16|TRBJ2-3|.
CASSQGASGRSDTQYF
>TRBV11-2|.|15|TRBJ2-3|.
CASSPDRGSTDTQYF
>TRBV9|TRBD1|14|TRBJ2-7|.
CASSPRGTGDEQYF
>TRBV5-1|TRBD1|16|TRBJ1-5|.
CASSLAGGTGDQPQHF
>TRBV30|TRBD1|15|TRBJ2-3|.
CAWSRGPRETDTQYF
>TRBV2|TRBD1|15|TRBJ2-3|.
CASSRDRGSTDTQYF
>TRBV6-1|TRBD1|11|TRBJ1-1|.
CASRGEGAGFF
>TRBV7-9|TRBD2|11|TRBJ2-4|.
CASTGGDIQYF